Ten or more counts support the clone carrying this TCR beta chain. Its antigen is undetermined. TCRB libraries came from RNA via three nested multiplex PCR rounds. A C-beta primer primed TCRB cDNA from 0.45 to 0.5 ug RNA. These TCRB libraries lack any described unique molecular identifiers. TCRdb reprocessed the multiplex PCR reads with MiXCR, giving one entry per CDR3 protein. Of around 30,000 distinct CDR3 sequences listed, roughly three fifths are singletons. CDR1 and CDR2 from the germline V gene are MNHNY and SVGAGI (reference sequence). The CDR3 is made up of 14 amino acids. V was shortened by 6 bases and J by 5 bases, with 16 bases between the two germline ends. The sample originates from a study of tumor-infiltrating lymphocytes in glioblastoma multiforme. Overall study findings and caveats: Only one glioblastoma patient had TCR and mutation analysis. T cells were not sorted into functional subsets.

Sequenced input: brain tumor tissue. The rearrangement uses TRBV6-6 and TRBJ1-2; D not resolved. The TCR was taken from a male donor with glioblastoma. CDR3 DNA sequence: TGTGCCAGCAGGGCACGATCGGAGACTTATGGCTACACCTTC. Amino acids: CASRARSETYGYTF.